This T cell receptor (beta chain) was found in a study of human T cells and chemical hapten exposure. Across the study: Slight differences in pooled library volume were the main source of varying TCR yields across samples. Whole-study results and caveats: There were significantly more large CDR3 similarity clusters among expanded TCRs than among controls.

TCRdb re-called the RACE reads through MiXCR, storing one row per CDR3 protein. In the table there are fewer than 130,000 distinct CDR3 sequences, approximately 9.9% of which are singletons. CDR1 is SQVTM, CDR2 ANQGSEA, per germline. V shed 7 bases and J shed 1 base, with 16 bases lying between them. The CDR3 runs 14 residues. Noted time point: patch test 1, 2 weeks after DPC sensitization. Specified treatment: therapeutic diphenylcyclopropenone sensitization with weekly scalp DPC. Staff drew blood before applying each patch test. This clonotype has more than one count but fewer than ten. Its target is not known.

The sequencing used whole blood, collected in connection with sensitization to the hapten diphenylcyclopropenone (DPC). The TCR comes from a woman aged 40 to 49 with alopecia areata. Some clones in this sample may be carry-over from other donors' samples. This chain connects TRBV29-1 to TRBJ1-1; weak D call: TRBD1 (5 bases). The CDR3 loop is CSADSAGWNTEAFF. In DNA form, the CDR3 reads TGCAGCGCCGATTCGGCAGGGTGGAACACTGAAGCTTTCTTT.